Listed below are T cell receptor beta chains from one sample, sequenced in a study of blood T cell repertoires in COVID-19. Repertoires were generated with immunoSEQ multiplex PCR, while TCRdb's copy carries only in-frame clones and drops some. The table shows 40,000 to 60,000 clones, with 86% occurring only once. Sequenced material: peripheral blood. These receptor sequences come from a human donor in a cohort sampled during active COVID-19. Both conserved end residues are part of each CDR3. D genes are given only for firm matches. Part of the rows lack a size; the others show once, few, many or a class for expanded clones.

D	size	V	length	J	DNA	CDR3
TRBD2	.	TRBV3-1/TRBV3-2	17	TRBJ2-2	TGTGCCAGCAGCCTAGGGACTAGCGGGAGGGGTACCGGGGAGCTGTTTTTT	CASSLGTSGRGTGELFF
TRBD1	once	TRBV7-3	14	TRBJ2-6	TGTGCCAGCAGCTCAGGGGGTGGGGCCAACGTCCTGACTTTC	CASSSGGGANVLTF
.	.	TRBV27	14	TRBJ2-7	TGTGCCAGCAGTTTATGGGGAGAAGGTAACGAGCAGTACTTC	CASSLWGEGNEQYF
TRBD1	.	TRBV10-3	15	TRBJ2-1	TGTGCCATCAGTGACCTGACAGGGGGCCGCAATGAGCAGTTCTTC	CAISDLTGGRNEQFF
TRBD1	few	TRBV5-6	13	TRBJ2-1	TGTGCCAGCAGCTTGGACAGGGGCAATGAGCAGTTCTTC	CASSLDRGNEQFF
.	.	TRBV7-2	14	TRBJ1-1	TGTGCCAGCAGCTTAGAATGGCAGGGCGGTGAAGCTTTCTTT	CASSLEWQGGEAFF
.	.	TRBV9	15	TRBJ1-5	TGTGCCAGCAGCTCTAGCGGGGACTCCAATCAGCCCCAGCATTTT	CASSSSGDSNQPQHF
.	.	TRBV12-3/TRBV12-4	13	TRBJ2-5	TGTGCCAGCAGTTTTTGGGGGCGAGAGACCCAGTACTTC	CASSFWGRETQYF
TRBD2	.	TRBV5-8	16	TRBJ2-5	TGTGCCAGCAGCTTGCGGGCGAGCGGGGTTTTTGAGACCCAGTACTTC	CASSLRASGVFETQYF
TRBD1	.	TRBV5-1	14	TRBJ2-7	TGCGCCAGCAGCGCCCCGGGACAGGGCTACGAGCAGTACTTC	CASSAPGQGYEQYF
.	.	TRBV3-1/TRBV3-2	17	TRBJ2-6	TGTGCCAGCAGCCAAGCCCCTCCAGGGGCTGGGGCCAACGTCCTGACTTTC	CASSQAPPGAGANVLTF
.	.	TRBV14	13	TRBJ2-2	TGTGCCAGCAGGCCAAGGGGCACCGGGGAGCTGTTTTTT	CASRPRGTGELFF
.	.	TRBV14	16	TRBJ2-3	TGTGCCAGCAGCCAAACGCGGTCGGCAATCACAGATACGCAGTATTTT	CASSQTRSAITDTQYF
TRBD1	.	TRBV10-3	14	TRBJ1-6	TGTGCCATAAACAGGGGCGACGATAATTCACCCCTCCACTTT	CAINRGDDNSPLHF
.	.	TRBV25-1	15	TRBJ2-7	TGTGCCAGCAGTGAAAGGGGGGGGAGCTCCTACGAGCAGTACTTC	CASSERGGSSYEQYF
.	.	TRBV2	13	TRBJ2-7	TGTGCCAGCAGGATGGACAGCGCCTACGAGCAGTACTTC	CASRMDSAYEQYF
.	few	TRBV19	17	TRBJ1-6	TGTGCCAGTGCCGGGAGCGACATTCAGGCCTTAAATTCACCCCTCCACTTT	CASAGSDIQALNSPLHF
TRBD1	.	TRBV5-1	15	TRBJ2-2	TGCGCCAGCAGCGGCCGGGACAGGGCCACCGGGGAGCTGTTTTTT	CASSGRDRATGELFF
.	.	TRBV5-8	13	TRBJ2-7	TGTGCCAGCAGCTTGGGGCTAGCGAGCGAGCAGTACTTC	CASSLGLASEQYF
TRBD1	.	TRBV27	16	TRBJ2-5	TGTGCCAGCAGTTTATCGTGGCAGGGGGCTCGCGAGACCCAGTACTTC	CASSLSWQGARETQYF
.	.	TRBV4-3	15	TRBJ2-3	TGCGCCAGCAGCCAAGATGGCGGATCCACAGATACGCAGTATTTT	CASSQDGGSTDTQYF
TRBD1	few	TRBV10-3	14	TRBJ1-1	TGTGCCATCAGAGACAGGGGGGGCTACACTGAAGCTTTCTTT	CAIRDRGGYTEAFF
TRBD1	.	TRBV19	11	TRBJ1-1	TGTGCCAGTAGTCAGGGGGGTGAAGCTTTCTTT	CASSQGGEAFF
.	few	TRBV19	13	TRBJ1-5	TGTGCCAGTAGCACCGACAGGAATCAGCCCCAGCATTTT	CASSTDRNQPQHF
TRBD1	.	TRBV4-2	13	TRBJ1-5	TGTGCCAGTCGGGACAGGGTAAGTCAGCCCCAGCATTTT	CASRDRVSQPQHF
TRBD2	.	TRBV28	15	TRBJ2-1	TGTGCCAGCAGTTTTCTAGCTAGCGGTTACAATGAGCAGTTCTTC	CASSFLASGYNEQFF
.	.	TRBV15	13	TRBJ2-4	TGTGCCACCAGCATCAGGGGGGTCGGCATTCAGTACTTC	CATSIRGVGIQYF
.	.	TRBV18	14	TRBJ1-4	TGTGCCAGCTCGCACTTCGGGGGGAATGAAAAACTGTTTTTT	CASSHFGGNEKLFF
TRBD1	.	TRBV29-1	18	TRBJ2-6	TGCAGCGTTGTAGGGCCCCACAGGGGGTACTCTGGGGCCAACGTCCTGACTTTC	CSVVGPHRGYSGANVLTF